The rows below give T cell receptor beta chains drawn from one sample of a study of glioma-infiltrating T cells. TCRdb fed the multiplex PCR reads into MiXCR, producing one record per CDR3 protein. The repertoire has 35,000 to 45,000 distinct CDR3 sequences, about 22% of them found once; the top ten carry around 6.7%. Material for sequencing was glioma tissue, nonneoplastic brain tissue, or PBMCs (not recorded which). These receptors were collected from a human donor with low-grade glioma or glioblastoma, undergoing nonglioma brain surgery, or in good health (not recorded which). The CDR3 runs from the conserved cysteine through the conserved F or W. D genes are given only for firm matches. Clone size is not always given. Where it is, it says once, few, many or a class for expanded clones.

>13|TRBJ2-1|TRBV20-1|many|TRBD1
TGCAGTGCTAGGTGGGACAGCTACAATGAGCAGTTCTTC
CSARWDSYNEQFF
>15|TRBJ2-1|TRBV20-1|many|TRBD1
TGCAGTGCTCGGACAGGGGGAAGCTCCTACAATGAGCAGTTCTTC
CSARTGGSSYNEQFF
>13|TRBJ2-1|TRBV4-1|many|NA
TGCGCCAGCAGCCAAGATACCGGTGATGAGCAGTTCTTC
CASSQDTGDEQFF
>15|TRBJ2-6|TRBV9|NA|NA
TGTGCCAGCAGCGTAGCGCGTTCTGGGGCCAACGTCCTGACTTTC
CASSVARSGANVLTF
>14|TRBJ2-5|TRBV5-4|many|TRBD2
TGTGCCAGCAGCCCCACGGGACTAGCAAAGACCCAGTACTTC
CASSPTGLAKTQYF
>14|TRBJ2-1|TRBV5-1|once|NA
TGCGCCAGCACCGCCGGGACTCCGGGCAATGAGCAGTTCTTC
CASTAGTPGNEQFF
>15|TRBJ2-1|TRBV15|many|NA
TGTGCCACCAAGAGGGCGGCAGATTTTTACAATGAGCAGTTCTTC
CATKRAADFYNEQFF
>14|TRBJ1-3|TRBV9|many|NA
TGTGCCAGCAGCGTAGAGGGCTCTGGAAACACCATATATTTT
CASSVEGSGNTIYF
>16|TRBJ2-5|TRBV12-3/TRBV12-4|few|TRBD2
TGTGCCAGCACCTTCACTAGCGGCGGTCTCCAAGAGACCCAGTACTTC
CASTFTSGGLQETQYF
>13|TRBJ1-2|TRBV29-1|NA|NA
TGCAGCGTTGTGGTAGGAGGCCTCTATGGCTACACCTTC
CSVVVGGLYGYTF
>15|TRBJ2-2|TRBV2|many|NA
TGTGCCAGCAGCTTCGATATACAGGGATCCGGGGAGCTGTTTTTT
CASSFDIQGSGELFF
>15|TRBJ2-1|TRBV27|many|NA
TGTGCCAGCAGTTTTGACGGTAGCTCCTACAATGAGCAGTTCTTC
CASSFDGSSYNEQFF
>14|TRBJ1-5|TRBV27|many|TRBD1
TGTGCCAGCAGTTTGAGACAGGGCCAAAAGCCCCAGCATTTT
CASSLRQGQKPQHF
>17|TRBJ2-7|TRBV12-3/TRBV12-4|NA|TRBD2
TGTGCCGGCAGTCTCGGGACTAGCGGGAGGGAGTCCTACGAGCAGTACTTC
CAGSLGTSGRESYEQYF
>13|TRBJ1-1|TRBV7-6|many|NA
TGTGCCAGCCGGAGAACCGCGAACACTGAAGCTTTCTTT
CASRRTANTEAFF
>15|TRBJ2-7|TRBV6-6|many|NA
TGTGCCAGCAGTTACTCGGTCCGGGGGGCGGGGGAGCAGTACTTC
CASSYSVRGAGEQYF
>14|TRBJ1-2|TRBV2|many|TRBD1
TGTGCCAGCAGGGGGACAGTCCTAATGGATGGCTACACCTTC
CASRGTVLMDGYTF
>14|TRBJ2-2|TRBV29-1|few|TRBD2
TGCAGCGTAGTAGGACTAGCCGACACCGGGGAGCTGTTTTTT
CSVVGLADTGELFF
>14|TRBJ2-5|TRBV7-3|few|NA
TGTGCCAGCAGCTCGGGACTGGCTGGGGAGACCCAGTACTTC
CASSSGLAGETQYF
>15|TRBJ2-1|TRBV5-5|few|TRBD1
TGTGCCAGCAGCTTGGGACAGGGGCGCTACAATGAGCAGTTCTTC
CASSLGQGRYNEQFF
>16|TRBJ2-5|TRBV18|NA|TRBD2
TGTGCCAGCTCACCACCGAGCGGGGAAGGTCAAGAGACCAAGTACTTC
CASSPPSGEGQETKYF
>16|TRBJ2-1|TRBV12-3/TRBV12-4|NA|TRBD1
TGTGCCAGCACCTCGATCCGGGACAGCATATACAATGAGCAGTTCTTC
CASTSIRDSIYNEQFF
>15|TRBJ2-3|TRBV20-1|many|NA
TGCAGTGCTTATGGGTCAGGTTCGTTCACAGATACGCAGTATTTT
CSAYGSGSFTDTQYF
>14|TRBJ1-6|TRBV11-2|many|NA
TGTGCCAGCAGCTTAGTAAGGTCTAATTCACCCCTCCACTTT
CASSLVRSNSPLHF
>15|TRBJ1-1|TRBV28|many|TRBD1
TGTGCCAGCAGTGAAACAGGGGGCTTGAACACTGAAGCTTTCTTT
CASSETGGLNTEAFF
>13|TRBJ2-3|TRBV24-1|many|TRBD1
TGTGCCACCGGGGACAGTGGCACAGATACGCAGTATTTT
CATGDSGTDTQYF